This entry concerns a single T cell receptor (beta chain). Its antigen is still unknown. TCRdb re-analysed the RT-PCR reads in MiXCR, keeping a single row per CDR3 protein. Among about 19,000 distinct CDR3 sequences listed, about 61% were seen once. The data derive from a study of yellow fever vaccine responses in identical twins. Study-level results: Twins showed a vaccine T cell response that reportedly seemed partly convergent, partly personalized.

This receptor was obtained from a woman aged 18-29 years who received the yellow fever vaccine. Here the sequenced sample was T cells from blood (PBMCs), unsorted or a sorted subset (not recorded which), taken before or after yellow fever vaccination (not recorded which).

This CDR3 is CASSSLVASGYNEQFF. In DNA form, the CDR3 reads TGTGCCAGCAGCTCTCTAGTGGCTAGCGGGTACAATGAGCAGTTCTTC. The chain recombines TRBV5-6 with TRBJ2-1; TRBD2 matches at 8 bases. V lost 3 bases, J lost 4 bases, and 9 bases stayed unmatched. Germline CDR1 SGHDT, CDR2 YYEEEE. The CDR3 runs 16 residues.